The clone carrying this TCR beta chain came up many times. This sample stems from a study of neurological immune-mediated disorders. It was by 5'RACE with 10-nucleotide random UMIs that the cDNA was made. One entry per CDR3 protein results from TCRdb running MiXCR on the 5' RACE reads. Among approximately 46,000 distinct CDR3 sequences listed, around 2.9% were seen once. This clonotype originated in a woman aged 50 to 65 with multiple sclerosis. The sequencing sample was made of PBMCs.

For the CDR3, the DNA is TGCGCCAGCAGTGGACAGGCCTACTATGGCTACACCTTC. This encodes CASSGQAYYGYTF. The chain couples TRBV5-1 to TRBJ1-2, with 7 bases identical to TRBD1. Per the germline V gene, CDR1 is SGHRS and CDR2 is YFSETQ. The V segment lost 5 bases and the J segment 3 bases; nucleotides outside the gene matches: 4. The CDR3 runs to 13 residues.